This T cell receptor beta chain was captured in a study of PD-1 blockade in classical Hodgkin lymphoma. The germline V gene encodes CDR1 SGDLS and CDR2 YYNGEE. The CDR3 runs 15 residues. V was trimmed by 0 bases and J by 4 bases, leaving 11 bases between them. The assay was immunoSEQ multiplex PCR, and TCRdb's table has in-frame clones only and misses some. Of more than 4,000 clones listed, around 78% are singletons. Every one of the patients relapsed after autologous stem cell transplantation (brentuximab vedotin exposure was variable). Magnetic negative selection of thawed PBMCs was the method by which CD4+ T cells were purified.

The origin of this receptor is a human donor with classical Hodgkin lymphoma. This chain joins TRBV9 and TRBJ2-1; no definite D call. This material consisted of CD4+ T cells from blood, taken at baseline. CDR3 sequence reads: CASSVASIKYNEQFF. The CDR3 DNA follows: TGTGCCAGCAGCGTAGCCTCTATAAAGTACAATGAGCAGTTCTTC.